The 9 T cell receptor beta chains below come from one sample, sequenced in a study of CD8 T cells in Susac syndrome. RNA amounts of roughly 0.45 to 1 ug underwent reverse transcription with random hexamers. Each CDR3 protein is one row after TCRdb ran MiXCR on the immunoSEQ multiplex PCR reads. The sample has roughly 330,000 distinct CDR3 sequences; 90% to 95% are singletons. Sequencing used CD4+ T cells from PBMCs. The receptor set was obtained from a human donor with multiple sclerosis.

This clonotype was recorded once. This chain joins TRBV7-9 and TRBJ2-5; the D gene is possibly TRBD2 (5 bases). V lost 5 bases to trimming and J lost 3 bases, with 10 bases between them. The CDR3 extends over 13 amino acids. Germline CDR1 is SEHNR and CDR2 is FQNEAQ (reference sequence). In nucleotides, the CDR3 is TGTGCCAGCAGCCCCCACGGGGAAGAGACCCAGTACTTC. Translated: CASSPHGEETQYF.

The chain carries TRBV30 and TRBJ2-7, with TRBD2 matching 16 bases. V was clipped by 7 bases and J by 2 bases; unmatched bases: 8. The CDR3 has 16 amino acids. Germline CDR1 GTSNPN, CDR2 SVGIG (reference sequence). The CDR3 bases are TGTGCCTCAACGGGACTAGCGGGGGGGGCGGCCTACGAGCAGTACTTC. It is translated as CASTGLAGGAAYEQYF.

The CDR3 DNA reads as TGTGCCAGCAGTTTGAACAGGGACTACGAGCAGTACTTC. Translation: CASSLNRDYEQYF. The chain carries TRBV12-3 or TRBV12-4 and TRBJ2-7; TRBD1 is a possible D gene (6 bases). The ends were cut back, 3 bases at V and 3 bases at J, with 9 bases in the middle. CDR3 size: 13 residues.

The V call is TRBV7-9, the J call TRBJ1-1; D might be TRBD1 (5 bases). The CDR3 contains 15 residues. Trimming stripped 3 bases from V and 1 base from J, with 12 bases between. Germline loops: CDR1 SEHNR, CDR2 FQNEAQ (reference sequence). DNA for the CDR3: TGTGCCAGCAGCTTCCCCACTCAGGGGAACACTGAAGCTTTCTTT. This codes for CASSFPTQGNTEAFF. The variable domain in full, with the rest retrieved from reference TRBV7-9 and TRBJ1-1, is DTGVSQNPRHKITKRGQNVTFRCDPISEHNRLYWYRQTLGQGPEFLTYFQNEAQLEKSRLLSDRFSAERPKGSFSTLEIQRTEQGDSAMYLCASSFPTQGNTEAFFGQGTRLTVV.

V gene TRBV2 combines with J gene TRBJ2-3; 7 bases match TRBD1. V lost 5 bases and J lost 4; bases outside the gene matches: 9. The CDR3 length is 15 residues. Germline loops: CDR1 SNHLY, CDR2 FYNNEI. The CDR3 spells CASSNTGTVPDTQYF. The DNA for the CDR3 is TGTGCCAGCAGTAATACCGGGACAGTTCCAGATACGCAGTATTTT. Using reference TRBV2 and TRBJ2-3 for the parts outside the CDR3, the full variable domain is EPEVTQTPSHQVTQMGQEVILRCVPISNHLYFYWYRQILGQKVEFLVSFYNNEISEKSEIFDDQFSVERPDGSNFTLKIRSTKLEDSAMYFCASSNTGTVPDTQYFGPGTRLTVL.

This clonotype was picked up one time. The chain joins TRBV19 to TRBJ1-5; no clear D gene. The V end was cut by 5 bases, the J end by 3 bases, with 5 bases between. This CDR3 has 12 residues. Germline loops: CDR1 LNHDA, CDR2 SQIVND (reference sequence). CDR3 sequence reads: CASSRNNQPQHF. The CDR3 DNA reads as TGTGCCAGTAGTCGGAACAATCAGCCCCAGCATTTT.

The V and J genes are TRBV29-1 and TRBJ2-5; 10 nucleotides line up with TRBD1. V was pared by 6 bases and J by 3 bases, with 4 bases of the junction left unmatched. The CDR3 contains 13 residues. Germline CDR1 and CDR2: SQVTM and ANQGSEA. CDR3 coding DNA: TGCAGCGTCACCGGGACAGGGGAAGAGACCCAGTACTTC. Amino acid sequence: CSVTGTGEETQYF.

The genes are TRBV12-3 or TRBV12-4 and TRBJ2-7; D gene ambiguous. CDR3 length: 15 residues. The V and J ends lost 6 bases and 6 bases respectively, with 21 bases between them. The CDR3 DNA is TGTGCCAGCAGCCCTCGGCCGTCCGGGTCGTCCGAGCAGTACTTC. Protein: CASSPRPSGSSEQYF.

CDR3 protein: CASEPNQNTEAFF. As DNA, the CDR3 is TGTGCCAGCGAACCAAATCAGAACACTGAAGCTTTCTTT. The gene calls are TRBV6-5 and TRBJ1-1; D gene unclear. Germline loops: CDR1 MNHEY, CDR2 SVGAGI. The CDR3 is 13 amino acids. With 8 bases removed from V and 1 base from J, the gap between germline ends came to 11 bases.